The clone carrying this T cell receptor (beta chain) was detected only a few times. Its cognate antigen is unknown. The sample is drawn from a study of T cells in Graves' hyperthyroidism and ophthalmopathy. Study in general: Any treatment followed the collection of peripheral blood at initial diagnosis.

TCR beta CDR3 regions were amplified from RNA transcripts. A first-round RT-PCR of the TCR CDR3 used the HTBI primer set. TCRdb ran MiXCR on the multiplex PCR reads and lists one entry per CDR3 protein. The data contain around 280,000 distinct CDR3 sequences, roughly an eighth of them singletons. Graves' hyperthyroidism qualified as stable when ophthalmopathy did not progress within 18 months. Fresh peripheral blood, around 9.3 ml, was the source of the PBMCs. Whole-study results and caveats: With a median lead of 6.5 months before onset, the model predicted ophthalmopathy.

Sequenced sample: blood. This receptor was identified in a middle-aged woman with Graves' hyperthyroidism.

CDR3 amino acids: CSALDDRGYTEAFF. In DNA form, the CDR3 reads TGCAGTGCGCTAGACGACAGGGGTTACACTGAAGCTTTCTTT. The genes are TRBV20-1 and TRBJ1-1; 8 bases fit TRBD1. Trimming cost V 6 bases and J 3 bases; bases outside gene matches: 9. Germline assignment: CDR1 DFQATT and CDR2 SNEGSKA (reference sequence). The CDR3 extends over 14 amino acids.